This passage covers 3 T cell receptor beta chains from one sample sequenced in a study of Ad26.COV2.S vaccination and SARS-CoV-2 variants. The sample's treatment: around 19 received Ad26.COV2.S at low or high dose, single or two shots; about 5 received placebo; per-sample allocation not given. Samples were taken on day 63 after the first vaccine or placebo injection. Method: immunoSEQ multiplex PCR; TCRdb's copy keeps in-frame clones and lacks some. The sample lists approximately 400,000 clones, 83% seen once, with 7.4% in the top ten. The sample here was peripheral blood, taken in a trial of Ad26.COV2.S vaccine versus placebo. The receptor source for this set is a person aged 18 to 59 who received the Ad26.COV2.S COVID-19 vaccine or a placebo.

This clone appeared a few times. J is TRBJ1-2 and V is TRBV12-3 or TRBV12-4, with 8 bases aligning to TRBD1. After removal of 5 bases from V and 8 bases from J, the junction contained 7 bases not matched to a gene. The CDR3 sequence is 13 residues long. The DNA of the CDR3 is TGTGCCAGCAGTCCGGACAGGGAAGGGGGCTACACCTTC. Residues: CASSPDREGGYTF.

This clone has only one observation. This rearrangement joins TRBV6-5 to TRBJ1-2; no clear D gene. Germline V lookup: CDR1 MNHEY, CDR2 SVGAGI. This CDR3 region has 14 residues. The V gene lost 6 bases and the J gene lost 3 bases, with 14 bases spanning the gap. The CDR3 is CASSHRRDDYGYTF. In nucleotides, the CDR3 is TGTGCCAGCAGCCACCGCCGGGATGACTATGGCTACACCTTC.

In this sample, this clone turned up a few times. The chain recombines TRBV7-3 with TRBJ2-5; 7 bases line up with TRBD1. The length of the CDR3 is 13 residues. CDR1 is SGHTA and CDR2 is FQGTGA in the germline V gene. The ends lost 6 bases at V and 9 bases at J; junction bases unmatched: 10. The CDR3 nucleotides are TGTGCCAGCAGTCTAGGGGGCCCCAGCCCCCAGTACTTC. It translates to CASSLGGPSPQYF.